Detailed here is one T cell receptor (beta chain). Its antigen target is currently unknown. No base quality information exists; no much larger clone differs at one position. This entry belongs to a study of T cell repertoires in cytomegalovirus infection (dated by TCRdb to 2018 to 2020). Regarding the research as a whole: Recently identified HLA-C-restricted CMV epitopes, whose presentation resists viral immunomodulation, were targeted by peptide stimulations together with well-studied HLA-B-restricted epitopes. Because public TCR beta signatures pointed to carriage of CMV infection together with the matching HLA type, the HLA type of each donor mattered for the analysis. Findings and caveats that apply to the study as a whole: The ex vivo response was dominated by HLA-C-restricted CMV-specific TCR beta clonotypes, which also provided the single most frequent clonotype in two of eight donors. Carriers of CMV infection plus the relevant HLA type were discriminated by the cumulative frequency of public TCR beta family members in the study cohort and in an independent approximately 350-donor cohort.

Instrument on record: Illumina HiSeq 1500. The raw public reads went through TCRdb reprocessing: fastp at Q25, MiXCR clone calling, in-frame beta chains kept. CDR3 protein duplicates are merged, each entry listing the most common genes and DNA. A total of around 310,000 distinct CDR3 sequences appear in this sample, 25% to 30% of them only once. About 19% of the sample lies in the top ten. The sample's treatment or condition, from its label and the paper: in vitro stimulation with specific CMV peptide epitopes to enrich CMV-specific T cells. The CDR3 contains 13 residues, cysteine and phenylalanine counted. Only CDR3 DNA remains: 39 bases, in frame from the first base. Taken from the germline V gene, the CDR1 and CDR2 loops are MNHNS and SASEGT. V is clipped by 10 bases and J by 7 bases, and the sequence between their germline boundaries is 19 bases long.

This receptor was taken from a human donor in good health (CMV status not recorded). Some clones in this sample may be carry-over from other donors' samples. The rearrangement joined TRBV6-1 to TRBJ1-2; the D gene is possibly TRBD1, with 5 bases matching. Sequenced material: cultured PBMCs, taken from culture after CMV antigen stimulation. The DNA is TGTGCCACCACCACACGGACACGAGCTGGCTACACCTTC. Its protein product is CATTTRTRAGYTF.